What follows are 6 T cell receptor beta chains derived from one specimen sequenced in a study of cytomegalovirus exposure and HLA in healthy donors. This PCR relied on a set of 60 Vbeta primers and 13 Jbeta primers. The repertoire was sequenced with immunoSEQ multiplex PCR; TCRdb's copy has only in-frame clones and lacks some. The profile shows about 190,000 clones, approximately 70% of them singletons. Sequenced: PBMCs. Receptors originate from a woman in her thirties in good health and CMV-seropositive.

This chain joins TRBV28 and TRBJ2-3; 12 bases are a match to TRBD1. The germline V gene encodes CDR1 MDHEN and CDR2 SYDVKM. J gave up 1 base and V 6 bases, and 11 bases lay outside the gene matches. There are 18 residues in the CDR3. The CDR3 DNA reads as TGTGCCAGCAGGGACGGGACAGGGGGCTCGCGCGGCACAGATACGCAGTATTTT. It yields the protein CASRDGTGGSRGTDTQYF.

The J gene is TRBJ2-5, the V gene TRBV5-1; D possibly corresponds to TRBD1 (6 bases). Germline CDR1 is SGHRS and CDR2 is YFSETQ. V was clipped by 1 base and J by 5 bases, with 12 bases between them. The CDR3 sequence is 14 residues long. CDR3 sequence reads: CASSLYAGDETQYF. Written as DNA, the CDR3 is TGCGCCAGCAGCTTGTACGCAGGGGATGAGACCCAGTACTTC.

The rearrangement links TRBV2 to TRBJ2-2; 9 nucleotides line up with TRBD2. V shed 6 bases, J shed 6 bases, and the junction held 8 bases outside the gene matches. The CDR3 contains 15 residues. Per the germline V gene, CDR1 is SNHLY and CDR2 is FYNNEI. The CDR3 sequence is CASRALAGEAGELFF. The DNA of the CDR3 is TGTGCCAGCAGAGCCTTAGCGGGAGAGGCCGGGGAGCTGTTTTTT.

This chain joins TRBV6-5 and TRBJ1-1; possibly TRBD1 for D (5 bases). This CDR3 contains 15 residues. Germline V gene sequence: CDR1 MNHEY, CDR2 SVGAGI. V lost 0 bases, J lost 3 bases, and 11 bases lay in between. The CDR3 is CASSYSAGFHTEAFF. The CDR3 nucleotides are TGTGCCAGCAGTTACTCGGCAGGGTTCCACACTGAAGCTTTCTTT.

This clone is a singleton in its sample. The junction differs from germline at one of its ends, possibly a read error. The rearrangement joins TRBV7-9 to TRBJ2-7; possible D gene TRBD2, 6 bases. CDR1 is SEHNR, CDR2 FQNEAQ, per germline (reference sequence). The CDR3 extends over 12 amino acids. CDR3 amino acids: CSSGSSSGEQYF. Here the CDR3 DNA reads TGTTCCAGCGGGTCTAGCAGCGGGGAGCAGTACTTC.

The chain combines TRBV5-1 with TRBJ1-2; D is undetermined. Trimming stripped 0 bases from V and 5 bases from J, with 5 bases between. Germline assignment: CDR1 SGHRS and CDR2 YFSETQ. CDR3 length equals 12 residues. CDR3 sequence (DNA): TGCGCCAGCAGCTTGGACACGTATGGCTACACCTTC. This sequence encodes CASSLDTYGYTF.